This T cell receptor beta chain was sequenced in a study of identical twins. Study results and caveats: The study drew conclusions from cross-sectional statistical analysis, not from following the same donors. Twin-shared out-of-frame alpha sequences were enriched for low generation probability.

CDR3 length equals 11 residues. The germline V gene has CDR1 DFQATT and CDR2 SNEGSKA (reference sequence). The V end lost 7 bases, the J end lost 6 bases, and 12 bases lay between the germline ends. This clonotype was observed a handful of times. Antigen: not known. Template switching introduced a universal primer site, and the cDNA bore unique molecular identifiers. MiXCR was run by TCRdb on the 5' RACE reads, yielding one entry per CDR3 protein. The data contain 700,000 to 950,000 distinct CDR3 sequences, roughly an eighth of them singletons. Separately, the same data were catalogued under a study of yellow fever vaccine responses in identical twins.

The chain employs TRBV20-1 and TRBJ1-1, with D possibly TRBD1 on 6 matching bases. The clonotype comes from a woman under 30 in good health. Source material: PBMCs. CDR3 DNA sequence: TGCAGTGTCAGACAGGTGTCTGAAGCTTTCTTT. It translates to CSVRQVSEAFF.